The 19 T cell receptor beta chains below were found in one sample sequenced in a study of blood T cell repertoires in COVID-19. The data were produced by immunoSEQ multiplex PCR, yet TCRdb's version contains in-frame clones alone and is incomplete. The data show approximately 30,000 clones, 76% seen once. The sample taken for sequencing was peripheral blood. Source of these receptors: a man between 65 and 85 years old with acute or convalescent COVID-19.

The chain combines TRBV5-1 with TRBJ2-5; tentatively, D is TRBD1 (6 bases). The germline V and J ends were trimmed by 6 bases and 5 bases, with 17 bases remaining between them. The CDR3 has 14 amino acids. CDR1 is SGHRS, CDR2 YFSETQ, per germline. DNA of the CDR3: TGCGCCAGCACCCCCGGGACAAATCGGGAGACCCAGTACTTC. As protein: CASTPGTNRETQYF. The whole variable domain, filled in from reference TRBV5-1 and TRBJ2-5, reads KAGVTQTPRYLIKTRGQQVTLSCSPISGHRSVSWYQQTPGQGLQFLFEYFSETQRNKGNFPGRFSGRQFSNSRSEMNVSTLELGDSALYLCASTPGTNRETQYFGPGTRLLVL.

This clone has a single count. The gene calls are TRBV7-2 and TRBJ1-5; D might be TRBD1 (5 bases). Per germline, CDR1 SGHTA and CDR2 FQGNSA. Trimming took off 0 bases at V and 2 bases at J, with 8 bases between the two ends. CDR3 length equals 15 residues. In DNA form, the CDR3 reads TGTGCCAGCAGCTTAGCCGTAGGGGGCAATCAGCCCCAGCATTTT. It yields the protein CASSLAVGGNQPQHF.

The rearrangement joins TRBV6-5 to TRBJ1-2; D remains unclear. This CDR3 region has 14 residues. The V end lost 6 bases, the J end lost 7 bases, and 18 bases lay between the germline ends. Germline CDR1 and CDR2: MNHEY and SVGAGI. CDR3 sequence reads: CASSPGVWAGGYTF. The CDR3 nucleotides read TGTGCCAGCAGCCCCGGGGTTTGGGCGGGTGGCTACACCTTC.

The chain joins TRBV4-3 to TRBJ2-5, with 9 positions matching TRBD2. The CDR3 is 13 amino acids. V lost 8 bases and J lost 6; bases outside the gene matches: 7. Germline-derived CDR1 and CDR2 are LGHNA and YSLEER. The CDR3 DNA sequence: TGCGCCAGCTTCCCTAGCGGGGTAAAGACCCAGTACTTC. Translated, it gives CASFPSGVKTQYF.

This chain connects TRBV4-1 to TRBJ2-5, with D tentatively TRBD1 (6 bases). Deletions cut 4 bases from V and 5 bases from J, with 14 bases between. The CDR3 runs 14 residues. The V gene's germline CDR1 is MGHRA and CDR2 YSYEKL. CDR3 sequence: CASSRRQVKETQYF. CDR3 DNA sequence: TGCGCCAGCAGCCGAAGACAGGTTAAGGAGACCCAGTACTTC.

The chain carries TRBV23-1 and TRBJ1-1, with 9 bases fitting TRBD1. TRBV23-1 is an ORF for which the function is uncertain. CDR3 length equals 17 residues. Germline trimming cut 2 bases from V and 2 bases from J; bases unmatched to any gene: 9. The CDR3 loop reads CASSQIRGTGTNTEAFF. The CDR3 coding sequence is TGCGCCAGCAGTCAAATAAGAGGGACAGGGACAAACACTGAAGCTTTCTTT.

The rearrangement joins TRBV9 to TRBJ1-3; TRBD1 matches 7 bases. The CDR3 spans 17 residues. Trimming removed 0 bases from V and 1 base from J; junction bases left unmatched: 7. Germline loops: CDR1 SGDLS, CDR2 YYNGEE. The CDR3 coding sequence is TGTGCCAGCAGCGTAGCCGGGACAGCGCGGTCTGGAAACACCATATATTTT. Residues: CASSVAGTARSGNTIYF.

On this clone: No DNA is shown, since the ends of the CDR3 on it are uncertain; the CDR3 is the one TCRdb lists. The gene calls are TRBV2 and TRBJ1-2; the table's D call, TRBD1, has no DNA check behind it. CDR1 and CDR2 (germline): SNHLY, FYNNEI. The CDR3 numbers 14 amino acids, ends counted. The CDR3 protein is CASSEGTVLRGYTF.

This chain links TRBV12-3 or TRBV12-4 with TRBJ1-2; 7 nucleotides align to TRBD1. This CDR3 region has 12 residues. V trimming: 1 base; J trimming: 7 bases; junction bases outside the gene matches: 0. This chain's CDR3 is CASSLDRGGYTF. CDR3 in DNA: TGTGCCAGCAGTTTAGACAGGGGTGGCTACACCTTC.

This clone has only one observation. The V call is TRBV28, the J call TRBJ1-2, with D tentatively TRBD1 (6 bases). V lost 10 bases to trimming and J lost 8 bases, with 20 bases between them. The CDR3 is 13 residues long. CDR1 is MDHEN and CDR2 is SYDVKM in the germline V gene. The CDR3 reads CAIPGDASVGYTF. The CDR3, as DNA: TGTGCCATCCCAGGGGACGCTTCCGTGGGCTACACCTTC.

This clone was counted a single time. The chain joins TRBV2 to TRBJ1-3; D is undetermined. V gave up 6 bases and J gave up 0 bases, with 9 bases separating them. The CDR3 contains 14 residues. Looked up from germline, CDR1 is SNHLY and CDR2 is FYNNEI. In DNA, the CDR3 is TGTGCCAGCAGGACCCACAGCTCTGGAAACACCATATATTTT. Amino acids: CASRTHSSGNTIYF. Full variable domain (rest looked up from reference TRBV2 and TRBJ1-3): EPEVTQTPSHQVTQMGQEVILRCVPISNHLYFYWYRQILGQKVEFLVSFYNNEISEKSEIFDDQFSVERPDGSNFTLKIRSTKLEDSAMYFCASRTHSSGNTIYFGEGSWLTVV.

This chain joins TRBV5-1 and TRBJ2-2, with D possibly TRBD2 on 6 matching bases. The CDR3 is 15 residues long. V was pared by 1 base and J by 5 bases, with 12 bases between. Germline V CDR1 and CDR2: SGHRS, YFSETQ. As DNA, the CDR3 is TGCGCCAGCAGCTTGTTTGCAGGAGGGACCGGGGAGCTGTTTTTT. Amino acid sequence: CASSLFAGGTGELFF. Using reference TRBV5-1 and TRBJ2-2 for the parts outside the CDR3, the full variable domain is KAGVTQTPRYLIKTRGQQVTLSCSPISGHRSVSWYQQTPGQGLQFLFEYFSETQRNKGNFPGRFSGRQFSNSRSEMNVSTLELGDSALYLCASSLFAGGTGELFFGEGSRLTVL.

V usage is TRBV7-3 and J usage is TRBJ2-6; D unclear. This CDR3 has 16 residues. The V and J ends lost 4 bases and 0 bases respectively, with 10 bases between them. Germline lookup yields CDR1 SGHTA and CDR2 FQGTGA. The DNA of the CDR3 is TGTGCCAGCAGCTCCCATTGGAGCTCTGGGGCCAACGTCCTGACTTTC. It yields the protein CASSSHWSSGANVLTF.

This chain links TRBV3-1 (or the pseudogene TRBV3-2) with TRBJ1-3; D unclear. The CDR3 is 12 residues long. The V and J ends lost 7 bases and 4 bases respectively, with 8 bases between them. CDR1 is LGHDT, CDR2 YNNKEL, per germline (reference sequence). The CDR3 loop is CASTNFGNTIYF. DNA of the CDR3: TGTGCCAGCACCAACTTCGGAAACACCATATATTTT.

The genes are TRBV11-3 and TRBJ2-1; TRBD2 might be the D (5 bases). Trimming stripped 4 bases from V and 12 bases from J, with 13 bases between. There are 12 residues in the CDR3. Germline V gene sequence: CDR1 SGHNT, CDR2 YENEEA. The CDR3: CASSSRHGMQFF. CDR3 in DNA: TGTGCCAGCAGCTCGCGACACGGGATGCAGTTCTTC.

The chain uses TRBV7-3 and TRBJ2-3; D is unresolved. The V gene's germline CDR1 is SGHTA and CDR2 FQGTGA. The CDR3 is made up of 13 amino acids. V lost 3 bases to trimming and J lost 1 base, with 5 bases between them. CDR3 residues: CASSFPGTDTQYF. CDR3 nucleotide sequence: TGTGCCAGCAGCTTTCCTGGCACAGATACGCAGTATTTT. The variable domain in full, with the rest retrieved from reference TRBV7-3 and TRBJ2-3, is GAGVSQTPSNKVTEKGKYVELRCDPISGHTALYWYRQSLGQGPEFLIYFQGTGAADDSGLPNDRFFAVRPEGSVSTLKIQRTERGDSAVYLCASSFPGTDTQYFGPGTRLTVL.

The gene calls are TRBV29-1 and TRBJ1-1; 7 nucleotides line up with TRBD1. The CDR3 covers 14 residues. Looked up from germline, CDR1 is SQVTM and CDR2 is ANQGSEA. V dropped 6 bases and J dropped 1; count of bases not matched to a gene: 8. In DNA, the CDR3 is TGCAGCGTCCGCGACAGGGCCAGGAACACTGAAGCTTTCTTT. Translating gives CSVRDRARNTEAFF. Based on the CDR3 plus reference TRBV29-1 and TRBJ1-1, the full variable domain is SAVISQKPSRDICQRGTSLTIQCQVDSQVTMMFWYRQQPGQSLTLIATANQGSEATYESGFVIDKFPISRPNLTFSTLTVSNMSPEDSSIYLCSVRDRARNTEAFFGQGTRLTVV.

V and J are TRBV18 and TRBJ1-2; D may be TRBD1 (6 bases). The germline V gene has CDR1 KGHSH and CDR2 LQKENI. This CDR3 is 15 amino acids long. V dropped 5 bases and J dropped 6 bases, with 19 bases sitting between them. The CDR3 sequence: CASSTGTPVTDGYTF. The DNA of the CDR3 is TGTGCCAGCTCAACAGGGACACCCGTGACGGATGGCTACACCTTC.

This clone was recorded only once. This rearrangement joins TRBV5-1 to TRBJ1-1; D unresolved. Trimming shortened V by 4 bases and J by 4 bases, and 17 bases separated the two germline ends. This CDR3 comprises 15 residues. CDR1 and CDR2 (germline): SGHRS, YFSETQ. The CDR3 DNA reads TGCGCCAGCAGCAACCCTTCAACAGTGGGCACTGAAGCTTTCTTT. This gives the protein CASSNPSTVGTEAFF.